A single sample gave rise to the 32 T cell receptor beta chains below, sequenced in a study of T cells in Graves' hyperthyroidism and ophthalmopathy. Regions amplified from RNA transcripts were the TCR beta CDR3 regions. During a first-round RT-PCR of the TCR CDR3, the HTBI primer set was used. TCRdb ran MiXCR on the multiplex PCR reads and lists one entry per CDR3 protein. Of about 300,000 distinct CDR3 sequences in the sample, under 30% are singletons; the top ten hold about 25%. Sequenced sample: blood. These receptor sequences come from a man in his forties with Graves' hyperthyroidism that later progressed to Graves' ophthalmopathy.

CDR3 nucleotides: TGTGCCAGCGCACCCACCCAGGCGCGGGGCGAGCAGTACTTC. Amino acid sequence: CASAPTQARGEQYF. This chain links TRBV6-1 with TRBJ2-7, with a possible D match to TRBD2 (6 bases). The CDR3 is 14 residues long. Trimming took 8 bases from V and 6 from J, leaving 20 bases between them. Germline V gene data show CDR1 as MNHNS and CDR2 as SASEGT.

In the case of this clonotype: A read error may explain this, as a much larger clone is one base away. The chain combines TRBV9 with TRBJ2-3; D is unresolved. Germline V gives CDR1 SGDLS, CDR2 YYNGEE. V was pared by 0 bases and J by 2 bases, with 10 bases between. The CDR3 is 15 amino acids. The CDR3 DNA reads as TGTGCCAGCAGCGTAGTGGTGGTATTCACAGATACGCAGTATTTT. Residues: CASSVVVVFTDTQYF.

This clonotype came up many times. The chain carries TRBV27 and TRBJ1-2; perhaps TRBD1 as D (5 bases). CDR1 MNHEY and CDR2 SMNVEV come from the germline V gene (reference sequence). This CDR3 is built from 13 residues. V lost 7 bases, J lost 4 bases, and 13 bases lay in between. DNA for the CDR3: TGTGCCAGCAAGAGGCGGGGCGTCTATGGCTACACCTTC. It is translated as CASKRRGVYGYTF.

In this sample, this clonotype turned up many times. CDR3 residues: CSVETSYEQYF. The CDR3 region has the DNA TGCAGCGTTGAGACAAGCTACGAGCAGTACTTC. V is TRBV29-1 and J is TRBJ2-7; no clear D gene. Trimming took 3 bases from V and 3 from J, leaving 6 bases between them. This CDR3 contains 11 residues. Germline assignment: CDR1 SQVTM and CDR2 ANQGSEA.

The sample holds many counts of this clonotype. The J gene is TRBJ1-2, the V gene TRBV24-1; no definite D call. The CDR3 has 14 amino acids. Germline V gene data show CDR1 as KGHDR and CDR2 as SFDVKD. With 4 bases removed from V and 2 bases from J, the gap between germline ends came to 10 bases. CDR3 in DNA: TGTGCCACCAGTGAACCCGACGGAAACTATGGCTACACCTTC. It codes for CATSEPDGNYGYTF.

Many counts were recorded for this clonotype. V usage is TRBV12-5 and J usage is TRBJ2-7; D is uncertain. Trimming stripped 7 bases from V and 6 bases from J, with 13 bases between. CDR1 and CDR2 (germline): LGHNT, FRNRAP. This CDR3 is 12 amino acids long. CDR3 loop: CASDRSIGEQYF. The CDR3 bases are TGTGCTAGTGACCGGTCTATTGGCGAGCAGTACTTC. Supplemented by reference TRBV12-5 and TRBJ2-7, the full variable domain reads DARVTQTPRHKVTEMGQEVTMRCQPILGHNTVFWYRQTMMQGLELLAYFRNRAPLDDSGMPKDRFSAEMPDATLATLKIQPSEPRDSAVYFCASDRSIGEQYFGPGTRLTVT.

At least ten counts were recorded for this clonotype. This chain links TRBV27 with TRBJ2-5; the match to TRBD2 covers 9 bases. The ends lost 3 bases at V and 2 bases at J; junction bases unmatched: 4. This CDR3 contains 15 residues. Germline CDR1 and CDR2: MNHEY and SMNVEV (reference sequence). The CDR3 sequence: CASSFASGVQETQYF. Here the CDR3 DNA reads TGTGCCAGCAGTTTTGCTAGCGGGGTACAAGAGACCCAGTACTTC.

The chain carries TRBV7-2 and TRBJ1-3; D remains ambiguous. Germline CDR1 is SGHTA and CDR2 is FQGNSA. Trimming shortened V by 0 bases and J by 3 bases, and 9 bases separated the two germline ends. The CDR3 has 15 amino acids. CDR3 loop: CASSLAVRIGNTIYF. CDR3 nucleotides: TGTGCCAGCAGCTTAGCGGTCCGGATTGGAAACACCATATATTTT.

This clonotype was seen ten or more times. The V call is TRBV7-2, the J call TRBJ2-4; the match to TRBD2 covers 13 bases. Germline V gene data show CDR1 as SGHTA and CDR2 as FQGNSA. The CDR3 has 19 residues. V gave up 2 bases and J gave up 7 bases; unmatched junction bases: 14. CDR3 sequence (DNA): TGTGCCAGCAGCTTACCCTACCAAACTAGCGGGAGGGCCGTGAACATTCAGTACTTC. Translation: CASSLPYQTSGRAVNIQYF.

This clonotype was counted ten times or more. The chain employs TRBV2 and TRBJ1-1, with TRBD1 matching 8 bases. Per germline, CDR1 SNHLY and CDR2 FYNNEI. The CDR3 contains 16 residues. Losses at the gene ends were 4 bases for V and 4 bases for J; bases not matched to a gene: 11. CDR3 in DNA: TGTGCCAGCAGTGGAATTGCGACAGGGGAGGGCACTGAAGCTTTCTTT. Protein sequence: CASSGIATGEGTEAFF.

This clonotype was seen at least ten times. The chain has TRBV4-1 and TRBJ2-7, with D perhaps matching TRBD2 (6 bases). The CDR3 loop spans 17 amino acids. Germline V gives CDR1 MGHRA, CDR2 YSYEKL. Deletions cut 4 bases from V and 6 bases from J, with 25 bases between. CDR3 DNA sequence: TGCGCCAGCAGCCGCCCTAATGCGGGGAGTGGGGCGGGCGAGCAGTACTTC. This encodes CASSRPNAGSGAGEQYF.

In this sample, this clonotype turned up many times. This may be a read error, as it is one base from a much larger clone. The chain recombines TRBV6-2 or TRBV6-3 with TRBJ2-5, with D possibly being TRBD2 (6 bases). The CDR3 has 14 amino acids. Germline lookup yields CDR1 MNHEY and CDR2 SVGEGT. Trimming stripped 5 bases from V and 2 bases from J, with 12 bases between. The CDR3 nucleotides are TGTGCCAGCAGTCGGGACGGGGGTCAAGAGACCCAGTACTTC. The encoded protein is CASSRDGGQETQYF.

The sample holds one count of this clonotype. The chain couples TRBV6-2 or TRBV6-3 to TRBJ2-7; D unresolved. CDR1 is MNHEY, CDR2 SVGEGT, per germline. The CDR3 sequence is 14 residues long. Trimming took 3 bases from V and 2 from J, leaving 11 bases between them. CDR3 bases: TGTGCCAGCAGTTATATACGTTCCCCCTACGAGCAGTACTTC. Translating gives CASSYIRSPYEQYF.

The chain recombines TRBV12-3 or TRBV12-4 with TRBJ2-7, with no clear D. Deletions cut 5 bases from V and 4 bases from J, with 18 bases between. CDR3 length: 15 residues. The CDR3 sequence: CASSPPRGNKYEQYF. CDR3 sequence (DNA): TGTGCCAGCAGTCCCCCTAGAGGAAACAAGTACGAGCAGTACTTC.

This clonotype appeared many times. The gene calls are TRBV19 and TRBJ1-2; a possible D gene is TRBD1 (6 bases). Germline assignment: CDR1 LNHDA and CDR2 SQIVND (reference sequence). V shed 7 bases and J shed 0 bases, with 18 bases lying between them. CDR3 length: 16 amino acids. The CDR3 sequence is CASILKPGGPNYGYTF. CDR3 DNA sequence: TGTGCCAGTATCCTAAAACCCGGGGGCCCTAACTATGGCTACACCTTC. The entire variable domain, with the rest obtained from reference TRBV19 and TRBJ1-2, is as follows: DGGITQSPKYLFRKEGQNVTLSCEQNLNHDAMYWYRQDPGQGLRLIYYSQIVNDFQKGDIAEGYSVSREKKESFPLTVTSAQKNPTAFYLCASILKPGGPNYGYTFGSGTRLTVV.

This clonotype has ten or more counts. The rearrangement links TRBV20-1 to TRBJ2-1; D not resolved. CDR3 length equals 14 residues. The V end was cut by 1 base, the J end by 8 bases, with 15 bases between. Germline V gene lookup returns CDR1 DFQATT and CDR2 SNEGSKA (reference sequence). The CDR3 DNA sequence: TGCAGTGCTAGAGGAGAAGGTCCGGCGGATGAGCAGTTCTTC. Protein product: CSARGEGPADEQFF.

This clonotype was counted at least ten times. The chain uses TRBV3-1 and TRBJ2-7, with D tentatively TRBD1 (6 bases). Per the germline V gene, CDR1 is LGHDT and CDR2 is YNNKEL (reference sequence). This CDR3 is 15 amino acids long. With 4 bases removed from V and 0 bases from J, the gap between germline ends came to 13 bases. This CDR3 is CASSRTASLSYEQYF. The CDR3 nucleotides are TGTGCCAGCAGCCGGACAGCATCCCTCTCCTACGAGCAGTACTTC.

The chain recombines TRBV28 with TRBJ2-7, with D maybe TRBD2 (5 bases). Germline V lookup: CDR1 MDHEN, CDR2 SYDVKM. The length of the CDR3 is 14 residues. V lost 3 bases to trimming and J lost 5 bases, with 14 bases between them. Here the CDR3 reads CASSFGTSFDEQYF. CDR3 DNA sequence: TGTGCCAGCAGTTTCGGTACTAGTTTTGACGAGCAGTACTTC.

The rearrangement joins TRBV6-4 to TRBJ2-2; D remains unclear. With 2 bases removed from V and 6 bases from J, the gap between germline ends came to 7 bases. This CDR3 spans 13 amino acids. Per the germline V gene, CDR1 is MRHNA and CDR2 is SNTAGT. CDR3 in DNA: TGTGCCAGCAGTGACCCGACCCCCGGGGAGCTGTTTTTT. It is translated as CASSDPTPGELFF.

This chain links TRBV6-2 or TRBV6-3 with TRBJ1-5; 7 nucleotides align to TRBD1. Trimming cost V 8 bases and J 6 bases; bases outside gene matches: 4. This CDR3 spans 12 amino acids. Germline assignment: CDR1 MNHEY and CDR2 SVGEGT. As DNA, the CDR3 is TGTGCCAGCCAACAGGGGTCTCAGCCCCAGCATTTT. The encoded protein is CASQQGSQPQHF.

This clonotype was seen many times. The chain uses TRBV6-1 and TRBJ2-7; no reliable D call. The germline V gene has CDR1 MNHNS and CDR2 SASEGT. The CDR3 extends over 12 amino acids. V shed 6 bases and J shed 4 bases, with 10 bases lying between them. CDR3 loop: CASSQTTYEQYF. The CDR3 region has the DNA TGTGCCAGCAGCCAAACCACTTACGAGCAGTACTTC.

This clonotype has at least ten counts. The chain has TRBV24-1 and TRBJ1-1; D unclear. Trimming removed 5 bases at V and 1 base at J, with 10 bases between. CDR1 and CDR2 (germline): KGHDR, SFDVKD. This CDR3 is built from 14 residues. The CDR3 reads CATSGATPNTEAFF. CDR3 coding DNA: TGTGCCACCAGTGGGGCCACACCGAACACTGAAGCTTTCTTT.

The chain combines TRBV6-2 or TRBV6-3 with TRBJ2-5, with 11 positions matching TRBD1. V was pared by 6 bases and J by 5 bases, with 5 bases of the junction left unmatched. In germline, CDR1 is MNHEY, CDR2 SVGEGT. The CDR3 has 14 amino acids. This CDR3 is CASRWDRGLETQYF. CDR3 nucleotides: TGTGCCAGCAGGTGGGACAGGGGGTTGGAGACCCAGTACTTC.

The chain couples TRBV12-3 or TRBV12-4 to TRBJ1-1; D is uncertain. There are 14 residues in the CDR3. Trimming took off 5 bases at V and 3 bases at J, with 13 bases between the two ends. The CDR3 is CASSNPGKDTEAFF. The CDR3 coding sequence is TGTGCCAGCAGTAACCCAGGCAAGGACACTGAAGCTTTCTTT.

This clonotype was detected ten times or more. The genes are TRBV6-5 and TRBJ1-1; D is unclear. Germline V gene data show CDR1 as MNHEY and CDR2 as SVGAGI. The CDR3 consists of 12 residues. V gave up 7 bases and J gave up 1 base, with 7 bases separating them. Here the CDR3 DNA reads TGTGCCAGCACCACGGGGAACACTGAAGCTTTCTTT. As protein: CASTTGNTEAFF.

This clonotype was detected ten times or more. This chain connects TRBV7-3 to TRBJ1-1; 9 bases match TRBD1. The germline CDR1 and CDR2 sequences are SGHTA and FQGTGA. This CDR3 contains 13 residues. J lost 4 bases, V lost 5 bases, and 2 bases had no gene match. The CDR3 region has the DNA TGTGCCAGCAGCGCGACAGGGGGCACTGAAGCTTTCTTT. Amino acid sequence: CASSATGGTEAFF.

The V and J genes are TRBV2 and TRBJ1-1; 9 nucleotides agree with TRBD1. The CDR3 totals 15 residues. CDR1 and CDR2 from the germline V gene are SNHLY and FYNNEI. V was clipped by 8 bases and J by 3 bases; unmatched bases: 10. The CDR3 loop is CASPDRGPWDTEAFF. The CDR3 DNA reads TGTGCCAGCCCGGACAGGGGCCCCTGGGACACTGAAGCTTTCTTT. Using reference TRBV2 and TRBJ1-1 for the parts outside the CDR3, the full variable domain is EPEVTQTPSHQVTQMGQEVILRCVPISNHLYFYWYRQILGQKVEFLVSFYNNEISEKSEIFDDQFSVERPDGSNFTLKIRSTKLEDSAMYFCASPDRGPWDTEAFFGQGTRLTVV.

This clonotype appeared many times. The chain's CDR3 is CASSYLGEFGEQYF. CDR3 in DNA: TGTGCCAGCAGTTACCTGGGGGAGTTTGGCGAGCAGTACTTC. The rearrangement uses TRBV6-5 and TRBJ2-7; D might be TRBD1 or TRBD2, each matching 5 bases. The CDR3 spans 14 residues. V gave up 2 bases and J gave up 6 bases, with 14 bases separating them. Per the germline V gene, CDR1 is MNHEY and CDR2 is SVGAGI.

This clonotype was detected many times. The CDR3 nucleotides are TGTGCCACCCAGACAGGGGAGAACACCATATATTTT. Translated: CATQTGENTIYF. The chain couples TRBV6-1 to TRBJ1-3; TRBD1 matches 8 bases. The CDR3 has 12 amino acids. CDR1 and CDR2 from the germline V gene are MNHNS and SASEGT. V was pared by 10 bases and J by 7 bases, with 6 bases of the junction left unmatched.

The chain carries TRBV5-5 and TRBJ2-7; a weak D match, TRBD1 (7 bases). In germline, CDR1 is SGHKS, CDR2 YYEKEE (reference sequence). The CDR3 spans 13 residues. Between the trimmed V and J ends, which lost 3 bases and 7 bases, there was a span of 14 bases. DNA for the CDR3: TGTGCCAGCAGCTCAAACAGGGGAGGAGAGCAGTACTTC. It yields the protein CASSSNRGGEQYF.

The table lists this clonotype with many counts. The CDR3 nucleotides are TGCGCCAGCAGCACCCCCGGGGCAGGGGTCTCCTACGAGCAGTACTTC. This encodes CASSTPGAGVSYEQYF. V is TRBV4-1 and J is TRBJ2-7, with D possibly matching TRBD1 (6 bases). From germline, CDR1 is MGHRA and CDR2 YSYEKL. The CDR3 has 16 amino acids. Trimming pared 5 bases from V and 0 bases from J, leaving 17 bases between.

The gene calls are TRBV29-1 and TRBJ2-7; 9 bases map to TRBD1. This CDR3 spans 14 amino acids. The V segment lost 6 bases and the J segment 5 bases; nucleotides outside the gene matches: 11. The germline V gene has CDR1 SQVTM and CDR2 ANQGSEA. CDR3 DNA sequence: TGCAGCGTGAAGACACAGGGGGCGGGCAACGAGCAGTACTTC. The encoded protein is CSVKTQGAGNEQYF.